The next 31 T cell receptor beta chains were all read from a single sample in a study of technical replicates of blood from a handful of donors. Profiling relied on immunoSEQ multiplex PCR, and the TCRdb table lists in-frame clones only, not all of them. The sample lists more than 9,500 clones; 80% to 95% were seen once. Sample: PBMCs. These receptors were obtained from a human donor in good health.

The chain links TRBV21-1 to TRBJ2-5; the D call of TRBD2 is as the table states it, not checked on the DNA. TRBV21-1 has pseudogene status. CDR3 length: 14 residues. The CDR3 protein is CASSKPGGAETQYF. The DNA for the CDR3 is TGTGCCAGCAGCAAACCCGGGGGGGCAGAGACCCAGTACTTC.

The chain is built from TRBV6-5 and TRBJ1-1; 7 bases align to TRBD1. Per the germline V gene, CDR1 is MNHEY and CDR2 is SVGAGI. With 5 bases clipped from V and 2 bases from J, the junction kept 5 bases outside the gene matches. The CDR3 runs 14 residues. The CDR3, as DNA: TGTGCCAGCAGTACAGGGGCGGGAAACACTGAAGCTTTCTTT. Encoded protein: CASSTGAGNTEAFF.

The chain has TRBV2 and TRBJ2-3; 7 bases agree with TRBD1. Germline CDR1 and CDR2: SNHLY and FYNNEI. V shed 6 bases, J shed 1 base, and the junction held 16 bases outside the gene matches. The CDR3 is made up of 18 amino acids. CDR3 sequence (DNA): TGTGCCAGCAGCGGGTCGGGTGAAGACAGGGCTCGCACAGATACGCAGTATTTT. It codes for CASSGSGEDRARTDTQYF.

CDR3 sequence: CASSERWDTQYF. CDR3 nucleotides: TGTGCCAGCAGTGAGCGATGGGATACGCAGTATTTT. The chain employs TRBV2 and TRBJ2-3, with no clear D. V was trimmed by 3 bases and J by 6 bases, leaving 7 bases between them. CDR1 is SNHLY, CDR2 FYNNEI, per germline. The CDR3 loop spans 12 amino acids.

The rearrangement joins TRBV6-5 to TRBJ2-5; a possible D gene is TRBD1 (6 bases). This CDR3 spans 16 amino acids. Germline lookup yields CDR1 MNHEY and CDR2 SVGAGI. V gave up 2 bases and J gave up 0 bases, with 13 bases separating them. The CDR3 loop reads CASSYGAGTYQETQYF. CDR3 bases: TGTGCCAGCAGTTACGGCGCTGGGACATACCAAGAGACCCAGTACTTC.

The CDR3 nucleotides are TGCGCCAGCAGCTTGTTCGCAGGTCAAGATACGCAGTATTTT. As protein: CASSLFAGQDTQYF. The V and J genes are TRBV5-1 and TRBJ2-3; the D is unclear. Germline V lookup: CDR1 SGHRS, CDR2 YFSETQ. Trimming removed 1 base from V and 5 bases from J, with 11 bases in between. This CDR3 is built from 14 residues.

The chain couples TRBV29-1 to TRBJ2-7, with TRBD1 identical over 8 bases. Trimming cost V 6 bases and J 2 bases; bases outside gene matches: 9. Germline-derived CDR1 and CDR2 are SQVTM and ANQGSEA. The CDR3 runs 14 residues. The CDR3 DNA reads as TGCAGCGTAAGACCGGGACAGGACCCCTACGAGCAGTACTTC. As protein: CSVRPGQDPYEQYF.

The rearrangement links TRBV5-6 to TRBJ1-2; TRBD1 might be the D (6 bases). V was trimmed by 4 bases and J by 8 bases, leaving 18 bases between them. Looked up from germline, CDR1 is SGHDT and CDR2 is YYEEEE. The CDR3 spans 14 residues. CDR3 loop: CASSEGGGWVGYTF. The CDR3 bases are TGTGCCAGCAGCGAGGGTGGGGGCTGGGTCGGCTACACCTTC.

The chain combines TRBV29-1 with TRBJ2-7; 7 positions match TRBD2. V lost 6 bases and J lost 3; bases outside the gene matches: 5. This CDR3 is 12 amino acids long. Germline CDR1 SQVTM, CDR2 ANQGSEA. DNA of the CDR3: TGCAGCGTGGCGGGGGTCGGCTACGAGCAGTACTTC. It yields the protein CSVAGVGYEQYF.

This chain uses TRBV2 with TRBJ2-2; the D is unclear. Trimming left V 6 bases short and J 6 bases short, with 17 bases between. The germline V gene encodes CDR1 SNHLY and CDR2 FYNNEI. The CDR3 length is 15 residues. The CDR3 is CASSSTRLTPGELFF. The DNA for the CDR3 is TGTGCCAGCAGCAGCACCAGGTTAACTCCCGGGGAGCTGTTTTTT.

The rearrangement joins TRBV27 to TRBJ1-1; 9 nucleotides line up with TRBD1. From germline, CDR1 is MNHEY and CDR2 SMNVEV (reference sequence). The V and J ends lost 6 bases and 1 base, in that order; junction bases with no gene match: 6. The CDR3 spans 15 residues. As DNA, the CDR3 is TGTGCCAGCAGCAAACAGGGGGCCGGGAACACTGAAGCTTTCTTT. It translates to CASSKQGAGNTEAFF.

J is TRBJ2-7 and V is TRBV29-1, with D possibly TRBD2 on 6 matching bases. The germline V gene has CDR1 SQVTM and CDR2 ANQGSEA. This CDR3 has 12 residues. CDR3 amino acids: CSSGTSPYEQYF. In DNA form, the CDR3 reads TGCTCCTCGGGGACTTCACCCTACGAGCAGTACTTC.

The rearrangement uses TRBV7-8 and TRBJ2-3, with D possibly being TRBD2 (6 bases). This CDR3 spans 12 amino acids. The V end lost 4 bases, the J end lost 5 bases, and 7 bases lay between the germline ends. Per the germline V gene, CDR1 is SGHVS and CDR2 is FQNEAQ. Here the CDR3 reads CASSSGVDTQYF. CDR3 nucleotide sequence: TGTGCCAGCAGCTCGGGAGTAGATACGCAGTATTTT. Drawing the rest from reference TRBV7-8 and TRBJ2-3, the complete variable domain is GAGVSQSPRYKVAKRGQDVALRCDPISGHVSLFWYQQALGQGPEFLTYFQNEAQLDKSGLPSDRFFAERPEGSVSTLKIQRTQQEDSAVYLCASSSGVDTQYFGPGTRLTVL.

CDR3 DNA sequence: TGTGCCAGCAGCCAAGCCGGACAAACAGATACGCAGTATTTT. Amino acids: CASSQAGQTDTQYF. The chain links TRBV14 to TRBJ2-3; tentative D call: TRBD1 (5 bases). The V gene lost 1 base and the J gene lost 3 bases, with 8 bases spanning the gap. The CDR3 loop spans 14 amino acids. Germline-derived CDR1 and CDR2 are SGHDN and FVKESK.

J is TRBJ2-2 and V is TRBV7-9; no definite D call. The V gene's germline CDR1 is SEHNR and CDR2 FQNEAQ (reference sequence). V was trimmed by 5 bases and J by 7 bases, leaving 17 bases between them. The CDR3 length is 15 residues. The CDR3 nucleotides are TGTGCCAGCAGCCAACCGACGGGTGGCGGCGGGGAGCTGTTTTTT. It translates to CASSQPTGGGGELFF.

This sequence joins TRBV11-2 and TRBJ2-5; 16 nucleotides line up with TRBD2. From germline, CDR1 is SGHAT and CDR2 FQNNGV. There are 16 residues in the CDR3. V shed 5 bases, J shed 2 bases, and the junction held 2 bases outside the gene matches. DNA for the CDR3: TGTGCCAGCAGCCAGGGACTAGCGGGAGGGCAAGAGACCCAGTACTTC. Translating it yields CASSQGLAGGQETQYF.

This clone was counted between two and nine times. V usage is TRBV18 and J usage is TRBJ1-1; 7 positions match TRBD1. CDR1 KGHSH and CDR2 LQKENI come from the germline V gene. The CDR3 is made up of 12 amino acids. The V segment lost 6 bases and the J segment 7 bases; nucleotides outside the gene matches: 5. DNA for the CDR3: TGTGCCAGCTCTCAGGGACAGAATGAAGCTTTCTTT. It encodes CASSQGQNEAFF.

Only one count was recorded for this clone. This sequence joins TRBV6-5 and TRBJ1-2; 8 bases align to TRBD1. Looked up from germline, CDR1 is MNHEY and CDR2 is SVGAGI. The V gene end was trimmed by 5 bases and the J gene end by 10 bases; junction bases not matched to a gene: 15. CDR3 length: 15 amino acids. CDR3 in DNA: TGTGCCAGCAGTAAAACCCCAGGGGGCAGTGGGGACTACACCTTC. This codes for CASSKTPGGSGDYTF.

The chain is built from TRBV7-9 and TRBJ2-5; D possibly corresponds to TRBD1 (5 bases). V was trimmed by 1 base and J by 5 bases, leaving 14 bases between them. CDR1 and CDR2 from the germline V gene are SEHNR and FQNEAQ (reference sequence). The CDR3 has 15 residues. CDR3 residues: CASSLVGGAGETQYF. As DNA, the CDR3 is TGTGCCAGCAGCTTAGTCGGTGGGGCTGGGGAGACCCAGTACTTC.

The chain joins TRBV29-1 to TRBJ2-3, with D possibly matching TRBD1 (5 bases). The length of the CDR3 is 14 residues. Germline values: CDR1 SQVTM, CDR2 ANQGSEA. V shed 3 bases and J shed 12 bases, with 22 bases lying between them. CDR3 protein: CSVEPDSAGLPQYF. DNA of the CDR3: TGCAGCGTTGAGCCCGACTCGGCAGGGCTCCCCCAGTATTTT.

Here the CDR3 reads CSVEDDSQPYEQYF. DNA of the CDR3: TGCAGCGTTGAAGACGACAGCCAACCCTACGAGCAGTACTTC. The chain uses TRBV29-1 and TRBJ2-7; possible D gene TRBD1, 5 bases. Trimming cost V 0 bases and J 2 bases, with 11 bases left between them. Germline V gene sequence: CDR1 SQVTM, CDR2 ANQGSEA. The CDR3 extends over 14 amino acids.

This chain uses TRBV5-4 with TRBJ2-3; 7 bases agree with TRBD1. The CDR3 covers 16 residues. Germline V lookup: CDR1 SGHNT, CDR2 YYREEE (reference sequence). V trimming: 0 bases; J trimming: 2 bases; junction bases outside the gene matches: 6. For the CDR3, the DNA is TGTGCCAGCAGCTTGGCAGGGGGACAAACCACAGATACGCAGTATTTT. Translation: CASSLAGGQTTDTQYF.

The chain combines TRBV18 with TRBJ1-1; D is unclear. The CDR3 contains 14 residues. Germline CDR1 reads KGHSH; CDR2 reads LQKENI. V was cut by 1 base and J by 5 bases, with 11 bases left in between. The CDR3, as DNA: TGTGCCAGCTCACCACGTCAGGAAATAACTGAAGCTTTCTTT. It is translated as CASSPRQEITEAFF.

This sequence joins TRBV28 and TRBJ2-1; TRBD1 aligns across 9 bases. The CDR3 is 16 amino acids. Germline V gene lookup returns CDR1 MDHEN and CDR2 SYDVKM. The V gene end was trimmed by 6 bases and the J gene end by 8 bases; junction bases not matched to a gene: 14. The CDR3, as DNA: TGTGCCAGCAGCACATCCGGGACAGGGAGGATGCATGAGCAGTTCTTC. Residues: CASSTSGTGRMHEQFF.

The genes are TRBV30 and TRBJ2-7; 9 bases agree with TRBD1. Germline CDR1 and CDR2: GTSNPN and SVGIG (reference sequence). This CDR3 spans 14 amino acids. The V gene end was trimmed by 0 bases and the J gene end by 12 bases; junction bases not matched to a gene: 12. CDR3 sequence (DNA): TGTGCCTGGAGTGTACTGGAGGGGGGGACAGGGAGGTACTTC. Its protein product is CAWSVLEGGTGRYF.

The CDR3 bases are TGTGCCAGTAAATCGGGAGGGTCAGATACGCAGTATTTT. Translated: CASKSGGSDTQYF. The V gene is TRBV2, the J gene TRBJ2-3; the match to TRBD2 covers 8 bases. The CDR3 sequence is 13 residues long. The V gene's germline CDR1 is SNHLY and CDR2 FYNNEI. The ends lost 9 bases at V and 4 bases at J; junction bases unmatched: 6.

The rearrangement uses TRBV4-2 and TRBJ1-2; no clear D gene. This CDR3 is 14 amino acids long. Germline CDR1 reads LGHNA; CDR2 reads YNFKEQ. V lost 0 bases to trimming and J lost 6 bases, with 11 bases between them. The CDR3: CASSQDRGRNGYTF. The CDR3 DNA follows: TGTGCCAGCAGCCAAGATCGAGGCAGAAATGGCTACACCTTC.

This chain connects TRBV5-1 to TRBJ2-6; 13 positions match TRBD2. V was pared by 3 bases and J by 3 bases, with 3 bases of the junction left unmatched. Germline V gene data show CDR1 as SGHRS and CDR2 as YFSETQ. The CDR3 totals 17 residues. The CDR3 nucleotides are TGCGCCAGCAGCTCCGGACTAGCGGGAGTTGGGGCCAACGTCCTGACTTTC. Protein sequence: CASSSGLAGVGANVLTF.

The CDR3 sequence is CASSQVGQGNWYSNQPQHF. The CDR3 region has the DNA TGTGCCAGCAGCCAAGTGGGGCAGGGAAATTGGTATAGCAATCAGCCCCAGCATTTT. The V gene is TRBV4-2, the J gene TRBJ1-5; a weak D match, TRBD1 (5 bases). V lost 1 base and J lost 0, with 19 bases in between. This CDR3 has 19 residues. From germline, CDR1 is LGHNA and CDR2 YNFKEQ.

V usage is TRBV2 and J usage is TRBJ2-2; 8 bases line up with TRBD2. The trim removed 7 bases at V and 0 bases at J, leaving 7 bases unmatched. The V gene's germline CDR1 is SNHLY and CDR2 FYNNEI. This CDR3 is 16 amino acids long. CDR3 in amino acids: CASKGRGLANTGELFF. The CDR3 region has the DNA TGTGCCAGCAAGGGGCGGGGACTAGCGAACACCGGGGAGCTGTTTTTT.

The chain carries TRBV6-4 and TRBJ2-3, with 9 bases fitting TRBD2. CDR1 and CDR2 from the germline V gene are MRHNA and SNTAGT. With 4 bases clipped from V and 4 bases from J, the junction kept 6 bases outside the gene matches. This CDR3 spans 15 amino acids. The CDR3 nucleotides are TGTGCCAGCAGTGTCCGTAGCGGGAGTGCAGATACGCAGTATTTT. This sequence encodes CASSVRSGSADTQYF.